The entry below gives a single TCR beta chain sequence along with its context. The antigen remains unidentified. This CDR3 region has 13 residues. Trimming took 5 bases from V and 3 from J, leaving 8 bases between them. From germline, CDR1 is LNHDA and CDR2 SQIVND (reference sequence). With autoimmune disease history or systemic immunosuppression, patients were excluded. These data originate in a study of OX40 agonist ivuxolimab in advanced cancers. Findings of the study overall: The authors did not determine the antigen specificity of the expanded peripheral T cells. Clonal expansion among partial responders at 0.1-3.0 mg/kg ranked near the lowest. The authors also found low normalized T-cell clonal expansion in some nonresponders.

Here immunoSEQ multiplex PCR was the method, and the copy in TCRdb shows in-frame clones only, minus some. Of 13,000 to 15,000 clones in the sample, under 80% are singletons; the top ten hold about 30%. The starting material was CD4+ or CD8+ T cells sorted from blood, obtained in a trial of the OX40 agonist ivuxolimab. This TCR was recovered from an adult with an advanced solid tumor such as melanoma, head and neck, liver or kidney cancer. V usage is TRBV19 and J usage is TRBJ1-5; D unresolved. This CDR3 reads CASSDGFNQPQHF. The CDR3 DNA reads as TGTGCCAGTAGTGACGGCTTCAATCAGCCCCAGCATTTT.